The source of this TCR beta chain is a study of HIV-infected children after antiretroviral therapy interruption (dated by TCRdb to 2018 to 2020). Notes on the research overall: All eight included children had a CD4+ count above 500 and a viral load below 50 copies/ml, with four on planned treatment interruption and four on continuous treatment. Most participating children had recorded exposure to EBV and CMV. Median age was 9.5 years in the interruption group and over 7 years in the continuous treatment group. Samples from the interruption arm were taken at week 0, at week 12, at the end of interruption (week 24 or 48), and about 3 years after the study ended. In the continuous-treatment arm, samples from corresponding weeks 0, 48 and 150 were analyzed. TCR repertoires were compared between children on planned treatment interruption and children on continuous antiretroviral treatment, alongside thymic output measurements.

Reading the label with the study, this specimen's treatment or condition is: PENTA 11 planned treatment interruption arm or continuous ART arm. Children from the United Kingdom aged 2 to 15 years who had been given at least three-drug ART for at least 24 weeks were enrolled as participants. Cryopreserved PBMCs containing at least 5 million viable cells were needed, and a few candidate patients were excluded because their viable PBMC yield was low. Memory CD8+ CD45RO+ CD45RA- T cells were FACS-sorted from thawed PBMCs on a FACSAria III cell sorter. Sorted cells were fixed, and RNA was extracted using the RNeasy FFPE kit followed by the RNeasy Micro kit. This clonotype registers as medium-sized (0.01 to 0.1%) within its sample. The specificity of this receptor is unknown. The input lacks base qualities; no much larger clone sits a single base away. To prepare the library, 3' RACE was applied. TCR libraries were generated from RNA by a 3' RACE protocol incorporating unique molecular identifiers so that PCR amplification bias could be corrected. Amplicon libraries were pooled in groups of up to 12 and sequenced on an Illumina MiSeq using v2 2x250 paired-end chemistry. Turning to the authors' computational methods: Reads were processed with Decombinator for assignment of V and J genes and CDR3, and barcode-based correction of errors and PCR bias was applied. Before Gini coefficients were calculated with the R ineq package, the repertoires were subsampled to the same depth. Three approaches were used to assess CDR3 similarity: GLIPH, Hamming distance and a shared triplet metric. The raw public reads went through TCRdb reprocessing: fastp at Q25, MiXCR clone calling, in-frame beta chains kept. Every entry covers one CDR3 protein and lists the most common genes and DNA from its rows. The V and J calls shown here were made by TCRdb, not taken from the authors' results. This sample is represented by about 7,300 distinct CDR3 sequences; approximately 15% of them were singletons. The top ten clonotypes cover roughly 13% of the sample.

Beyond this particular receptor, the publication reports: In the naive CD4+ repertoires of PTI patients, CDR3 sharing between time points dropped after the start of interruption, while many sequences were shared between the end of interruption and 3 years later. The low number of patients is regarded as a limitation, and the data should be interpreted with caution. An increase in shared-triplet CDR3 clusters after interruption was observed in a few patients; however, the overall increase was not significant unless one outlier patient was excluded.

Its CDR3 holds 16 amino acids, cysteine through phenylalanine. Only the CDR3 DNA stays, 48 bases, in frame from base 1. Trimming accounts for 10 bases at V and 5 bases at J, while the number of junction bases matched to no gene is 15. From a lookup of the germline V gene, CDR1 and CDR2 are MNHEY and SVGAGI. The clonotype comes from a pool of human donors with HIV. This chain is built from TRBV6-5 and TRBJ2-7, with 12 middle bases fitting TRBD2. This specimen was CD45RO+ CD8+ T cells from PBMCs, pooled from several time points, taken from a donor given antiretroviral therapy, either interrupted or continuous. Taken with the paper, the label for cell subset or site translates to: memory CD8+ CD45RO+ CD45RA- T cells. The CDR3 in this case is CATSRQDWTSGDEQYF. The nucleotide sequence is given as TGTGCCACCTCGAGACAAGATTGGACTAGCGGGGACGAGCAGTACTTC.